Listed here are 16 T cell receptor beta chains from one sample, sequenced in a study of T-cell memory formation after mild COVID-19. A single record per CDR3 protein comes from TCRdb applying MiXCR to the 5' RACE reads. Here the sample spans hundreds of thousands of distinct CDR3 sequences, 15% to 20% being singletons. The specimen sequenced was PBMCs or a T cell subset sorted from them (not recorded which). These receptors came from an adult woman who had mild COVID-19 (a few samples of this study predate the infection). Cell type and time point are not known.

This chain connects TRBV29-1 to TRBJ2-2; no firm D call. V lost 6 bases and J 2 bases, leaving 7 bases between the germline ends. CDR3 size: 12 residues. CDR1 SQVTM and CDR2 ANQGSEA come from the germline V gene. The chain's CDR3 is CSVAKNTGELFF. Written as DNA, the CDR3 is TGCAGCGTCGCAAAAAACACCGGGGAGCTGTTTTTT.

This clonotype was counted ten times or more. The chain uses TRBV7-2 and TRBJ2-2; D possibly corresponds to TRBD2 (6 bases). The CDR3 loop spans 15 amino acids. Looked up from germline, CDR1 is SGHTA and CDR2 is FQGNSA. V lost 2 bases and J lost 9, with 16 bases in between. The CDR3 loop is CASSLFRGSGRELFF. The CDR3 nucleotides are TGTGCCAGCAGCTTATTTCGGGGGAGTGGCAGGGAGCTGTTTTTT. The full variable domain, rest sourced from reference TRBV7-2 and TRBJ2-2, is GAGVSQSPSNKVTEKGKDVELRCDPISGHTALYWYRQSLGQGLEFLIYFQGNSAPDKSGLPSDRFSAERTGGSVSTLTIQRTQQEDSAVYLCASSLFRGSGRELFFGEGSRLTVL.

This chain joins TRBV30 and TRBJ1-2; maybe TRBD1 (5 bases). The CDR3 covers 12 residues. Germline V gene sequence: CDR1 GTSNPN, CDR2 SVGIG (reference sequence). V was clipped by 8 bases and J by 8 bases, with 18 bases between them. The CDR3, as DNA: TGTGCCGCGGACCGAACGGGGGAGGGCTACACCTTC. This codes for CAADRTGEGYTF.

The CDR3, as DNA: TGTGCCAGCAGCGACCAACCGGGGACACCCAGTCCGGGACTAGCGGGCCCCCTCTACGAGCAGTACTTC. Translating gives CASSDQPGTPSPGLAGPLYEQYF. The rearrangement uses TRBV7-6 and TRBJ2-7, with 12 bases that match TRBD2. This CDR3 region has 23 residues. Germline CDR1 reads SGHVS; CDR2 reads FNYEAQ. Trimming removed 5 bases from V and 3 bases from J; junction bases left unmatched: 29.

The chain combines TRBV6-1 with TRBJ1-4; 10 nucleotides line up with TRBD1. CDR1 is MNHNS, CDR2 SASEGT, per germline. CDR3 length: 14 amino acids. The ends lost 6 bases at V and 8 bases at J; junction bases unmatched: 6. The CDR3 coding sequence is TGTGCCAGCAGCGCCGGGACAGGGGACGAAAAACTGTTTTTT. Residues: CASSAGTGDEKLFF.

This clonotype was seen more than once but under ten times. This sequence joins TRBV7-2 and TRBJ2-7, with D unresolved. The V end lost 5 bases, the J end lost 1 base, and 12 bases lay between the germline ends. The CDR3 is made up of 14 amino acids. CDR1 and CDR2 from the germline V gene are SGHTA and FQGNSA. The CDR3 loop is CASSLRKVSYEQYF. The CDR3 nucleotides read TGTGCCAGCAGCCTCCGCAAGGTTTCCTACGAGCAGTACTTC.

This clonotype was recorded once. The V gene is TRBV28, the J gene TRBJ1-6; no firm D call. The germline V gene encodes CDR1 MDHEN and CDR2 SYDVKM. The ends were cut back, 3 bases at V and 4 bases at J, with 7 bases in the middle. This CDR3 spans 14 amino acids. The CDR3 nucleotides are TGTGCCAGCAGTTTGGGAGAATATAATTCACCCCTCCACTTT. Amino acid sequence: CASSLGEYNSPLHF.

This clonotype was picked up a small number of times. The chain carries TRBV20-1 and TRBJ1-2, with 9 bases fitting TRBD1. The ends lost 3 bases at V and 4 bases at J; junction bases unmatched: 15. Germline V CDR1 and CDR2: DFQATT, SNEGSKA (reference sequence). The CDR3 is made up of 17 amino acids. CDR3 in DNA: TGCAGTGCTAGCTTCCTACAGGGGGCGGTCTATGTCTATGGCTACACCTTC. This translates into CSASFLQGAVYVYGYTF.

In nucleotides, the CDR3 is TGTGCCAGCAGCCCAAATGCAGGGTCAGGTGAAGCTTTCTTT. Its translation: CASSPNAGSGEAFF. The chain links TRBV7-9 to TRBJ1-1, with a tentative D call TRBD1 (5 bases). V lost 5 bases and J lost 7, with 17 bases in between. CDR1 and CDR2 (germline): SEHNR, FQNEAQ (reference sequence). This CDR3 region has 14 residues.

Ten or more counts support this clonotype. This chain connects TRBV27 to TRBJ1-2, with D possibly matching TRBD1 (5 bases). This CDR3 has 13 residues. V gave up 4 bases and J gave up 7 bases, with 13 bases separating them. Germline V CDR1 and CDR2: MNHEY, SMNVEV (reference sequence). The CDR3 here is CASSSGQGSGYTF. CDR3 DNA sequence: TGTGCCAGCAGTTCTGGCCAGGGTAGTGGCTACACCTTC.

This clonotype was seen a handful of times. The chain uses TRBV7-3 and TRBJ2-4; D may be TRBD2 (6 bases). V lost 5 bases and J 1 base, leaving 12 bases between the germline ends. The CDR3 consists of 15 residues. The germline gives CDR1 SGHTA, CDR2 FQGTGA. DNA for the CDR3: TGTGCCAGCAGCGTCCAGGCGGGGGCCAAAAACATTCAGTACTTC. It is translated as CASSVQAGAKNIQYF.

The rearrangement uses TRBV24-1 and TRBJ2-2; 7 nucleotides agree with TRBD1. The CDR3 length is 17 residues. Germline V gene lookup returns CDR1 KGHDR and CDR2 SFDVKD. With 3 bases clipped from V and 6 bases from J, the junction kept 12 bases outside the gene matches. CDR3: CATSDEVPGGSPGELFF. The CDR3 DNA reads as TGTGCCACCAGTGATGAAGTCCCAGGGGGATCACCCGGGGAGCTGTTTTTT.

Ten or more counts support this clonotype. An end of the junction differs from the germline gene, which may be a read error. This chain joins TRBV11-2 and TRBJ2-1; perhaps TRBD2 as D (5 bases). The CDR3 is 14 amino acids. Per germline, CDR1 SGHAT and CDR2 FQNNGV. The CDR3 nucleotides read TGTGCCAGCAGCACGGGAACGGAAATCAATCAGCAGTTCTTC. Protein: CASSTGTEINQQFF.

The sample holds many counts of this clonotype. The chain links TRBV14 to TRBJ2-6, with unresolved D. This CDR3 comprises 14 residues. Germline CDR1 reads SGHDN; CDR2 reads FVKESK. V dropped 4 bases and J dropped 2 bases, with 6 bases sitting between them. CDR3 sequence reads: CASSPRAGANVLTF. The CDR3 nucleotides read TGTGCCAGCAGCCCAAGGGCTGGGGCCAACGTCCTGACTTTC.

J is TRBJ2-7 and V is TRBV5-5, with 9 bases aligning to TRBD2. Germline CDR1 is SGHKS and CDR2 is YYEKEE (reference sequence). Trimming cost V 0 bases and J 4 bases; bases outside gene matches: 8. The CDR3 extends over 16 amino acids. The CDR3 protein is CASSLGVSGRGYEQYF. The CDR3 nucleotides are TGTGCCAGCAGCTTGGGGGTTAGCGGGAGAGGATACGAGCAGTACTTC.

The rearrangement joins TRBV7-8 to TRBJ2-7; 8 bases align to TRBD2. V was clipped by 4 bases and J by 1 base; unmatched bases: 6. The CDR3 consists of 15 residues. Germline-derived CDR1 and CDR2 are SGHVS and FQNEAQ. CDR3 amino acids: CASSSPERGSYEQYF. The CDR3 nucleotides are TGTGCCAGCAGCTCCCCAGAGCGGGGGTCCTACGAGCAGTACTTC.